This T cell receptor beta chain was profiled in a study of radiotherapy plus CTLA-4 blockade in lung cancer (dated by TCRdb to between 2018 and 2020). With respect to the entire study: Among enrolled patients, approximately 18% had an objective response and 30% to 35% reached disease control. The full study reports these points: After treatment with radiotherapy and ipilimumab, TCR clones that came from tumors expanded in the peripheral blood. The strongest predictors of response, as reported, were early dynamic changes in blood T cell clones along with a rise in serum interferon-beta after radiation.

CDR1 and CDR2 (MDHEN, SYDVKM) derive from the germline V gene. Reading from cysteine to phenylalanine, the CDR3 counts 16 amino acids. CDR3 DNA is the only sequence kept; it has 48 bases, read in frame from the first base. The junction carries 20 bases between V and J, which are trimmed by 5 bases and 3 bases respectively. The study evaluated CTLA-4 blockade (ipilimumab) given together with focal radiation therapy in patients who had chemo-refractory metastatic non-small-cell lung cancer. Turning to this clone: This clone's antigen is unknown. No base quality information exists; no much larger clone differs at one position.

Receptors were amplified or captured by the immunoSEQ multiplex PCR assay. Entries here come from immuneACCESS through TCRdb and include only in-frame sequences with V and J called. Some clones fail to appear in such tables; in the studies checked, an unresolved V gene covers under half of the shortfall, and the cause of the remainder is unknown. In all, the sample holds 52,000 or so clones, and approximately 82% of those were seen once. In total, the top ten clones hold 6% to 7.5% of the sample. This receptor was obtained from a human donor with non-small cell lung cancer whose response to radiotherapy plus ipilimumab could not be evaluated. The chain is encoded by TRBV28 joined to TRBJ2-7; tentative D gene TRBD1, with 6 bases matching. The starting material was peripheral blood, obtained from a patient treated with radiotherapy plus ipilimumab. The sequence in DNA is TGTGCCAGCAGTCTCCCAACGAGCTTAGGGGGCTACGAGCAGTACTTC. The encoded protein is CASSLPTSLGGYEQYF.